The sequence of this T cell receptor (beta chain) was determined in a study of OX40 agonist ivuxolimab in advanced cancers. Study results and limitations: Relative to CD4+ cells, CD8+ T cells on average had more expanded clones.

This clone appeared once. The antigen is undetermined. The length of the CDR3 is 14 residues. In germline, CDR1 is MNHNY, CDR2 SVGAGI (reference sequence). Trimming shortened V by 6 bases and J by 6 bases, and 15 bases separated the two germline ends. Sequenced by immunoSEQ multiplex PCR; TCRdb stores in-frame clones only, minus some. This sample has some 38,000 clones, with 80% to 95% found just once. The receptor was derived from an adult with an advanced solid tumor such as melanoma, head and neck, liver or kidney cancer. The chain joins TRBV6-6 to TRBJ2-1, with a weak D call TRBD2 (5 bases). The source was CD4+ or CD8+ T cells sorted from blood, collected in a trial of the OX40 agonist ivuxolimab. Written as DNA, the CDR3 is TGTGCCAGCAGGGAGGACTTATACTCCAATGAGCAGTTCTTC. Its protein product is CASREDLYSNEQFF.